The 19 T cell receptor beta chains below were found in one sample sequenced in a study of spatial heterogeneity in lung cancer. These TCRs are of unknown antigen specificity. As to time point: sample taken at primary tumor resection. Study results and caveats: Tracking of tumor mutation counts was seen in expanded intratumoral alpha and beta TCR counts.

TCRdb processed the 5' RACE reads anew with MiXCR; each CDR3 protein has one entry. The sample shows about 1,600 distinct CDR3 sequences, roughly 13% of them seen only once. The sequencing here drew on lung tumor tissue, taken at surgery. These receptors were taken from a male donor with early-stage non-small cell lung cancer.

By share, this clonotype ranks as medium-sized. The chain carries TRBV4-1 and TRBJ2-7, with 8 bases lining up with TRBD1. CDR1 MGHRA and CDR2 YSYEKL come from the germline V gene. This CDR3 region has 15 residues. The ends lost 5 bases at V and 0 bases at J; junction bases unmatched: 6. The CDR3 sequence: CASSRTTGDSYEQYF. CDR3 bases: TGCGCCAGCAGCAGAACGACAGGGGACTCCTACGAGCAGTACTTC.

By share, this clonotype counts as medium-sized. J is TRBJ1-4 and V is TRBV28; D possibly corresponds to TRBD1 (5 bases). Trimming stripped 5 bases from V and 10 bases from J, with 23 bases between. CDR3 length: 16 residues. Germline CDR1 reads MDHEN; CDR2 reads SYDVKM. The CDR3 DNA reads as TGTGCCAGCAGTACCCTTGTTCTGGGGCAGAAGGGAAAACTGTTTTTT. Its protein product is CASSTLVLGQKGKLFF.

Sample share makes this clonotype medium-sized (0.01 to 0.1%). The CDR3, as DNA: TGTGCCAGCAGTTCCGGCTCTGGGGCCAACGTCCTGACTTTC. Protein product: CASSSGSGANVLTF. This chain uses TRBV28 with TRBJ2-6, with no clear D. Per germline, CDR1 MDHEN and CDR2 SYDVKM. The V end lost 4 bases, the J end lost 0 bases, and 4 bases lay between the germline ends. The CDR3 sequence is 14 residues long. The full variable domain, with the rest looked up from reference TRBV28 and TRBJ2-6, is DVKVTQSSRYLVKRTGEKVFLECVQDMDHENMFWYRQDPGLGLRLIYFSYDVKMKEKGDIPEGYSVSREKKERFSLILESASTNQTSMYLCASSSGSGANVLTFGAGSRLTVL.

This clonotype is medium-sized (0.01 to 0.1%) in the sample. The V and J genes are TRBV11-2 and TRBJ1-2; D remains ambiguous. This CDR3 is 14 amino acids long. Germline V lookup: CDR1 SGHAT, CDR2 FQNNGV. Deletions cut 1 base from V and 8 bases from J, with 14 bases between. CDR3 loop: CASSLVGPPMGYTF. The CDR3 DNA reads TGTGCCAGCAGCTTAGTAGGGCCCCCGATGGGCTACACCTTC.

This clonotype qualifies as medium-sized. The chain links TRBV30 to TRBJ1-1; TRBD1 matches 8 bases. The CDR3 loop spans 14 amino acids. The V segment lost 3 bases and the J segment 4 bases; nucleotides outside the gene matches: 7. Germline V gives CDR1 GTSNPN, CDR2 SVGIG (reference sequence). CDR3 protein: CAWRMTGAGTEAFF. The CDR3 DNA follows: TGTGCCTGGAGGATGACAGGGGCCGGCACTGAAGCTTTCTTT.

Within the sample, this clonotype is medium-sized. This rearrangement joins TRBV29-1 to TRBJ2-2; D is perhaps TRBD2 (5 bases). CDR1 and CDR2 (germline): SQVTM, ANQGSEA. The CDR3 runs 12 residues. V lost 1 base and J lost 6, with 6 bases in between. The DNA of the CDR3 is TGCAGCGTTGAAGCGAGGGCCGGGGAGCTGTTTTTT. Translating it yields CSVEARAGELFF.

This clonotype is judged medium-sized. V and J are TRBV7-6 and TRBJ2-2; 8 nucleotides align to TRBD1. This CDR3 spans 15 amino acids. J was trimmed by 3 bases and V by 4 bases; bases with no gene match: 4. From germline, CDR1 is SGHVS and CDR2 FNYEAQ. The CDR3 protein is CASSSTTGDTGELFF. The CDR3 DNA reads TGTGCCAGCAGCTCGACGACAGGGGACACCGGGGAGCTGTTTTTT.

The chain has TRBV28 and TRBJ1-5, with 8 bases matching TRBD1. The V gene end was trimmed by 5 bases and the J gene end by 5 bases; junction bases not matched to a gene: 8. Germline-derived CDR1 and CDR2 are MDHEN and SYDVKM. There are 15 residues in the CDR3. CDR3 coding DNA: TGTGCCAGCAGTACGAGGGACAGGAATGATCAGCCCCAGCATTTT. It translates to CASSTRDRNDQPQHF.

The rearrangement joins TRBV13 to TRBJ1-4, with D unclear. Trimming left V 0 bases short and J 3 bases short, with 5 bases between. Germline-derived CDR1 and CDR2 are PRHDT and FYEKMQ (reference sequence). This CDR3 has 14 amino acids. The CDR3 is CASSLGQPNEKLFF. The CDR3 DNA reads TGTGCCAGCAGCTTAGGACAGCCTAATGAAAAACTGTTTTTT.

By share of the sample, this clonotype is large. The V and J genes are TRBV28 and TRBJ2-7; 7 bases match TRBD1. CDR3 length: 14 amino acids. Germline CDR1 reads MDHEN; CDR2 reads SYDVKM. With 5 bases clipped from V and 6 bases from J, the junction kept 10 bases outside the gene matches. The CDR3 nucleotides read TGTGCCAGCAGTACCCGGGACAGACGTTCCGAGCAGTACTTC. Its protein product is CASSTRDRRSEQYF.

By sample fraction, this clonotype is medium-sized. V usage is TRBV2 and J usage is TRBJ1-6, with no clear D. There are 13 residues in the CDR3. V was pared by 0 bases and J by 12 bases, with 9 bases between. Germline V gene sequence: CDR1 SNHLY, CDR2 FYNNEI. Here the CDR3 reads CASSEALRRPLHF. The DNA for the CDR3 is TGTGCCAGCAGTGAAGCGCTTCGGAGACCCCTCCACTTT. The full variable domain, its missing parts supplied by reference TRBV2 and TRBJ1-6, is EPEVTQTPSHQVTQMGQEVILRCVPISNHLYFYWYRQILGQKVEFLVSFYNNEISEKSEIFDDQFSVERPDGSNFTLKIRSTKLEDSAMYFCASSEALRRPLHFGNGTRLTVT.

There are a few counts of this clonotype. The chain employs TRBV29-1 and TRBJ2-7; the match to TRBD1 covers 8 bases. This CDR3 region has 15 residues. CDR1 is SQVTM, CDR2 ANQGSEA, per germline. V dropped 0 bases and J dropped 3; count of bases not matched to a gene: 7. The CDR3 region is CSVEDRGQAVYEQYF. CDR3 DNA sequence: TGCAGCGTTGAAGATCGGGGACAGGCGGTCTACGAGCAGTACTTC.

This chain joins TRBV15 and TRBJ2-3, with 8 bases matching TRBD1. CDR1 and CDR2 (germline): LNHNV, YYDKDF (reference sequence). V lost 1 base to trimming and J lost 4 bases; unmatched junction nucleotides: 4. The CDR3 length is 15 residues. The CDR3 DNA sequence: TGTGCCACCAGCAGAGCACAGGGGGTAGCAGATACGCAGTATTTT. Protein sequence: CATSRAQGVADTQYF.

By sample fraction, this clonotype is medium-sized. J is TRBJ1-6 and V is TRBV6-1, with 8 bases identical to TRBD1. The CDR3 length is 15 residues. The ends lost 1 base at V and 9 bases at J; junction bases unmatched: 5. Germline lookup yields CDR1 MNHNS and CDR2 SASEGT. The CDR3 loop is CASSEEGQVFSPLHF. As DNA, the CDR3 is TGTGCCAGCAGTGAAGAGGGACAGGTGTTTTCACCCCTCCACTTT.

The chain joins TRBV4-3 to TRBJ2-7; 7 bases are shared with TRBD1. This CDR3 region has 14 residues. Trimming cost V 6 bases and J 2 bases; bases outside gene matches: 7. Germline lookup yields CDR1 LGHNA and CDR2 YSLEER. Written as DNA, the CDR3 is TGCGCCAGCAGGCGCTACAGGGGCCCCTACGAGCAGTACTTC. Translation: CASRRYRGPYEQYF.

This clonotype is labeled as medium-sized (0.01 to 0.1%). The chain combines TRBV6-2 or TRBV6-3 with TRBJ2-1, with TRBD2 matching over 7 bases. This CDR3 has 14 amino acids. The V gene's germline CDR1 is MNHEY and CDR2 SVGEGT. V shed 7 bases, J shed 6 bases, and the junction held 9 bases outside the gene matches. The CDR3 sequence: CASIPGGPANEQFF. The CDR3 nucleotides read TGTGCCAGCATTCCGGGGGGACCCGCCAATGAGCAGTTCTTC.

By share of the sample, this clonotype is medium-sized (0.01 to 0.1%). The rearrangement joins TRBV7-2 to TRBJ2-7, with TRBD2 matching over 7 bases. The V and J ends lost 5 bases and 3 bases, in that order; junction bases with no gene match: 10. The CDR3 spans 15 residues. Germline V gene data show CDR1 as SGHTA and CDR2 as FQGNSA. The DNA for the CDR3 is TGTGCCAGCAGCCGGGGACTACCGAGCTACTACGAGCAGTACTTC. Protein: CASSRGLPSYYEQYF.

This clonotype is termed medium-sized (0.01 to 0.1%). The chain carries TRBV11-2 and TRBJ2-1, with a weak D call TRBD1 (6 bases). Trimming stripped 5 bases from V and 0 bases from J, with 11 bases between. CDR3 size: 15 residues. Per the germline V gene, CDR1 is SGHAT and CDR2 is FQNNGV. CDR3: CASSRQESSYNEQFF. The CDR3 DNA sequence: TGTGCCAGCAGCCGACAGGAAAGCTCCTACAATGAGCAGTTCTTC.

This clonotype is labeled as medium-sized. The rearrangement links TRBV20-1 to TRBJ2-1, with D perhaps matching TRBD2 (6 bases). The CDR3 covers 13 residues. Germline V lookup: CDR1 DFQATT, CDR2 SNEGSKA (reference sequence). Trimming took 3 bases from V and 3 from J, leaving 9 bases between them. CDR3 nucleotides: TGCAGTGCTAGCGGGAGTTACTACAATGAGCAGTTCTTC. This gives the protein CSASGSYYNEQFF.